The T cell receptor (beta chain) under discussion was sequenced for a study of T cell responses to AZD1222 COVID-19 vaccine (dated by TCRdb to about 2021). About the study as a whole: AZD1222 recipients with second doses at about 4 weeks or about 12 weeks were pooled, because spike-specific TCR depth and breadth did not differ between schedules. A total of under 250 trial participants underwent TCR sequencing, of whom approximately 200 had received two doses of AZD1222 and around 26 had received two doses of the MenACWY control vaccine. Enrollment into the trials was organized by age into subgroups of 18-55, 56-69 and 70-plus years, and those subgroups contained roughly 150, 30 and 60 TCR-sequenced participants, respectively. The investigation overall reported the following: Reportedly, close to half of the unique spike-specific TCRs recognized epitopes lying outside the regions that are mutated in the B.1.351 and B.1.1.7 variants. Participants were mostly white British and included more females than males, and it was suggested by the authors that clonal diversity may have been underestimated. No day 14 peak-response samples were available, so repertoires were characterized only after the peak T cell response. The vaccine-associated CD4 TCRs covered the entire spike protein, and the dominant responses fell in regions 160-218 and 743-854. The 56-69-year group was small, and its depth increase did not reach significance, likely because of low power. After two AZD1222 doses, both the breadth and the depth of spike-specific TCRs were significantly higher than at day 0 and than in MenACWY recipients. Conclusions about previously exposed vaccinees are limited because only six or seven AZD1222 recipients were SARS-CoV-2 seropositive at baseline.

V is cut by 0 bases and J by 9 bases, and the space between the germline ends is 16 bases. Counted from cysteine to phenylalanine, this CDR3 has 15 amino acids. Only CDR3 DNA is held: 45 bases, read in frame from base 1. Sequences SGHRS (CDR1) and YFSETQ (CDR2) are obtained from the germline V gene. The time point label here, explained by the study, means: baseline before first vaccination. Vaccinee samples were obtained from the UK trials COV001 and COV002, which included a single-blind randomized controlled phase 2/3 trial of AZD1222 (ChAdOx1 nCoV-19) in healthy adults. For TCRbeta chain sequencing, PBMC samples were collected from trial participants at day 0 and at day 28 after the second dose. The CDR3 regions of human TCRbeta chains were analyzed by immunosequencing. Regarding the original processing steps: TCRs in the repertoires were matched against a reference library of SARS-CoV-2-specific TCRs that had been generated with the MIRA antigen-specificity platform. Breadth meant the fraction of unique TCRs that were SARS-CoV-2-associated, whereas depth meant the fraction of total T cells that were SARS-CoV-2-associated. Using the MIRA data, each spike-specific TCR was assigned both to the spike region to which the TCR was reactive and to a CD4 or CD8 class. Log10-transformed breadth and depth values were compared by one-way ANOVA with Sidak's multiple comparisons tests. TCRdb provides this immuneACCESS table in a form limited to in-frame rearrangements. Some clones are lacking; in checked studies, under half of them reflect an unresolved V gene, and why the rest are absent is not known. Clone size and V and J calls were adopted from that table, with D and trimming inferred from the DNA. The sample records about 150,000 clones, about nine tenths of which are singletons. The ten largest clonotypes hold 5.1% of the sample.

Worth noting for this clone: No antigen is known for it. Base qualities were left out, and no much larger clone turns up one base away.

The V and J genes are TRBV5-1 and TRBJ2-1, with a tentative D gene TRBD1 over 6 matching bases. This TCR came from an adult in good health. Source: peripheral blood, taken on day 0 of AZD1222 vaccination. The CDR3 in this case is CASSLEPGQEGEQFF. The nucleotide sequence reads TGCGCCAGCAGCTTGGAACCGGGACAAGAAGGTGAGCAGTTCTTC.